The 13 T cell receptor beta chains listed next were all sequenced from one sample in a study of T cells in Graves' hyperthyroidism and ophthalmopathy. The source material, RNA transcripts, was used to amplify TCR beta CDR3 regions. The TCR CDR3 was amplified in a first-round RT-PCR using the HTBI primer set. MiXCR, run by TCRdb on the multiplex PCR reads, gives a single entry per CDR3 protein. This table holds roughly 300,000 distinct CDR3 sequences, over 15% found once. What was sequenced was blood. The receptors stem from a woman between 50 and 59 years old with Graves' hyperthyroidism.

This clonotype was seen repeatedly, ten times or more. This rearrangement joins TRBV11-2 to TRBJ1-1; unclear D gene. V dropped 3 bases and J dropped 8 bases, with 7 bases sitting between them. CDR1 and CDR2 from the germline V gene are SGHAT and FQNNGV. The CDR3 totals 11 residues. The CDR3 loop reads CASSFGQEAFF. The CDR3 DNA sequence: TGTGCCAGCAGCTTCGGCCAAGAAGCTTTCTTT.

This clonotype was observed many times. The genes are TRBV28 and TRBJ2-3, with D possibly matching TRBD1 (6 bases). Germline V CDR1 and CDR2: MDHEN, SYDVKM. The CDR3 totals 15 residues. V dropped 2 bases and J dropped 1 base, with 10 bases sitting between them. The CDR3 DNA follows: TGTGCCAGCAGTTTAAGGCCAGGGGGCACAGATACGCAGTATTTT. It encodes CASSLRPGGTDTQYF.

This clonotype was detected many times. The rearrangement links TRBV6-1 to TRBJ1-2, with 9 bases lining up with TRBD1. Germline V lookup: CDR1 MNHNS, CDR2 SASEGT. J was trimmed by 4 bases and V by 6 bases; bases with no gene match: 6. The CDR3 covers 14 residues. In nucleotides, the CDR3 is TGTGCCAGCAGCGCAGGGGACAGGGTCTATGGCTACACCTTC. Translation: CASSAGDRVYGYTF.

This clonotype turned up a few times. V and J are TRBV19 and TRBJ1-5; 7 positions match TRBD1. J was trimmed by 7 bases and V by 0 bases; bases with no gene match: 15. The CDR3 runs to 18 residues. The V gene's germline CDR1 is LNHDA and CDR2 SQIVND (reference sequence). CDR3 residues: CASSIDGPSTGEKQPQHF. DNA for the CDR3: TGTGCCAGTAGTATAGATGGCCCGTCCACAGGGGAGAAGCAGCCCCAGCATTTT.

This chain uses TRBV10-3 with TRBJ2-3; D is perhaps TRBD1 (6 bases). Between the trimmed V and J ends, which lost 2 bases and 8 bases, there was a span of 11 bases. CDR1 and CDR2 (germline): ENHRY, SYGVKD. The CDR3 is 13 amino acids. CDR3 amino acids: CAISEPVGGTQYF. DNA for the CDR3: TGTGCCATCAGTGAGCCTGTAGGGGGTACGCAGTATTTT.

This clonotype was seen repeatedly, ten times or more. The V and J genes are TRBV12-3 or TRBV12-4 and TRBJ1-3; possible D gene TRBD1, 6 bases. Between the trimmed V and J ends, which lost 6 bases and 9 bases, there was a span of 15 bases. The CDR3 has 13 amino acids. CDR3 region: CASSRTVELTIYF. The CDR3 DNA is TGTGCCAGCAGCCGGACAGTTGAACTCACCATATATTTT.

This chain uses TRBV3-1 with TRBJ1-6; the D gene is possibly TRBD1 (6 bases). This CDR3 has 15 residues. Germline V gene sequence: CDR1 LGHDT, CDR2 YNNKEL (reference sequence). V lost 5 bases and J lost 9, with 17 bases in between. CDR3 loop: CASSTDSLSSSPLHF. CDR3 DNA sequence: TGTGCCAGCAGCACGGACAGCCTTTCGAGTTCACCCCTCCACTTT.

This clonotype was seen once. This may be a read error, as it is one base from a much larger clone. V usage is TRBV3-1 and J usage is TRBJ2-3; TRBD2 aligns across 10 bases. The germline V gene has CDR1 LGHDT and CDR2 YNNKEL (reference sequence). The CDR3 extends over 18 amino acids. The CDR3 DNA follows: TGTGCCAGAAGCCAAGGGAGGGCGCTAGCGGGAGTGACGGATACGCAGTATTTT. Translation gives CARSQGRALAGVTDTQYF.

The sample holds many counts of this clonotype. V and J are TRBV10-3 and TRBJ2-7; D may be TRBD1 (6 bases). This CDR3 has 15 residues. The V gene's germline CDR1 is ENHRY and CDR2 SYGVKD. Between the trimmed V and J ends, which lost 7 bases and 3 bases, there was a span of 19 bases. The CDR3 sequence: CAITLGSGDIYEQYF. The CDR3 DNA sequence: TGTGCCATCACTCTAGGGTCAGGGGACATCTACGAGCAGTACTTC.

J is TRBJ1-1 and V is TRBV27; TRBD1 matches 7 bases. Looked up from germline, CDR1 is MNHEY and CDR2 is SMNVEV (reference sequence). The V segment lost 1 base and the J segment 11 bases; nucleotides outside the gene matches: 7. CDR3 length equals 13 residues. The CDR3 coding sequence is TGTGCCAGCAGTTTATTTCTAGGGGGCCAGGCTTTCTTT. Its protein product is CASSLFLGGQAFF.

In this sample, this clonotype turned up a few times. This chain joins TRBV3-1 and TRBJ2-2, with D possibly being TRBD1 (6 bases). The CDR3 sequence is 16 residues long. Germline V gene lookup returns CDR1 LGHDT and CDR2 YNNKEL (reference sequence). The germline V and J ends were trimmed by 4 bases and 0 bases, with 12 bases remaining between them. DNA of the CDR3: TGTGCCAGCAGCCTGGACAGTTTCGCGAACACCGGGGAGCTGTTTTTT. Translated, it gives CASSLDSFANTGELFF.

This clonotype was counted a few times. J is TRBJ1-6 and V is TRBV28; 8 nucleotides match TRBD1. V gave up 2 bases and J gave up 5 bases; unmatched junction bases: 2. The V gene's germline CDR1 is MDHEN and CDR2 SYDVKM. The CDR3 extends over 15 amino acids. CDR3 in amino acids: CASSLGQGHNSPLHF. CDR3 nucleotide sequence: TGTGCCAGCAGTTTAGGACAGGGACATAATTCACCCCTCCACTTT.

This clonotype has a handful of counts. This rearrangement joins TRBV12-3 or TRBV12-4 to TRBJ1-6; tentative D call: TRBD1 (6 bases). The V end was cut by 10 bases, the J end by 7 bases, with 14 bases between. The CDR3 has 13 residues. Here the CDR3 reads CATRRTVNSPLHF. CDR3 bases: TGTGCCACCCGTCGGACAGTAAATTCACCCCTCCACTTT.